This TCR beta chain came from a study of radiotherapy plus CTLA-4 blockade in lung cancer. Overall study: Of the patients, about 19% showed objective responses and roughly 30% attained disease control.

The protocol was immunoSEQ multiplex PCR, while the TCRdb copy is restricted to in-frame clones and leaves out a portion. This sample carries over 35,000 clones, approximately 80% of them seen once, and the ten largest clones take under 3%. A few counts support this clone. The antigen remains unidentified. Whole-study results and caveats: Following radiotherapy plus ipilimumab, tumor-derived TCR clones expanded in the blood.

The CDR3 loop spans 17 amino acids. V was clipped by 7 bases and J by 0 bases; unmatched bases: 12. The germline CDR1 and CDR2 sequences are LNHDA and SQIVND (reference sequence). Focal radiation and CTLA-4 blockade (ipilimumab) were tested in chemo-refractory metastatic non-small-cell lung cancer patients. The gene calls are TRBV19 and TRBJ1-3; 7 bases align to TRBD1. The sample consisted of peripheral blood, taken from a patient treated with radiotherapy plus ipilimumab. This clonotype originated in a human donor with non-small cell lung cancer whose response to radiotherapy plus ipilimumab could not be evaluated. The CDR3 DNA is TGTGCCAGTACAACCGGGACAGCCTCTTTCTCTGGAAACACCATATATTTT. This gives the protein CASTTGTASFSGNTIYF.